This is a list of T cell receptor beta chains from one sample in a study of neurological immune-mediated disorders. TCRdb re-called the 5' RACE reads through MiXCR, storing one row per CDR3 protein. Among approximately 58,000 distinct CDR3 sequences listed, approximately 9.2% were seen once. Source material: PBMCs. These receptors were taken from a middle-aged woman in good health. Both conserved end residues are trimmed from each CDR3. Each record gives: D gene, J gene, V gene, CDR3 protein. The D gene is left open where the match is weak.

TRBD1 | TRBJ2-2 | TRBV5-1 | ASRPGQEQAGELF
. | TRBJ2-5 | TRBV5-1 | ASSPTVTQETQY
. | TRBJ2-7 | TRBV29-1 | SVGLMTGPGEQY
TRBD2 | TRBJ2-1 | TRBV5-6 | ASSLGVAGDNEQF
TRBD1 | TRBJ1-1 | TRBV5-1 | ASSFGTGGTEAF
. | TRBJ2-5 | TRBV29-1 | SVPDRIAETQY
TRBD1 | TRBJ2-3 | TRBV29-1 | SVQGQGANTQY
TRBD2 | TRBJ2-2 | TRBV30 | AWSVGTSEVGELF
. | TRBJ1-2 | TRBV20-1 | SAPLTYGYT
. | TRBJ2-7 | TRBV20-1 | SARVTNSGYEQY
TRBD1 | TRBJ2-7 | TRBV29-1 | SVGRGQGEQY
. | TRBJ1-2 | TRBV5-1 | ASSSRDGFYGYT
. | TRBJ2-3 | TRBV5-6 | ASSLGALESDTQY
TRBD1 | TRBJ2-5 | TRBV29-1 | SVAGTGEETQY
TRBD1 | TRBJ2-1 | TRBV2 | ASGGQANYNEQF
. | TRBJ2-6 | TRBV6-5 | ASMRGIAGANVLT
. | TRBJ2-7 | TRBV7-8 | ASSIDRNEQY
. | TRBJ2-7 | TRBV29-1 | SVEVVNEQY
. | TRBJ1-1 | TRBV5-1 | ASSLNQENTEAF
. | TRBJ1-1 | TRBV5-1 | ASSLSEYTEAF
. | TRBJ2-7 | TRBV5-1 | ASSGDNFSYEQY
. | TRBJ1-1 | TRBV12-3/TRBV12-4 | ASSPTGLNTEAF
. | TRBJ1-1 | TRBV12-3/TRBV12-4 | ASSPFPAEAF
TRBD2 | TRBJ2-5 | TRBV7-3 | ASSPAGTSGVETQY
. | TRBJ1-4 | TRBV20-1 | SARRGRDNEKLF
. | TRBJ1-1 | TRBV12-3/TRBV12-4 | ASSFPGSEAF
. | TRBJ2-2 | TRBV7-2 | ASSLPSHNTGELF
. | TRBJ2-1 | TRBV7-2 | ASSLRETNHNEQF
TRBD2 | TRBJ2-2 | TRBV6-5 | ASRRGGNTGELF
. | TRBJ1-1 | TRBV5-1 | ASSSRSTWNTEAF
. | TRBJ2-2 | TRBV3-1 | ASRPVGGELF
. | TRBJ1-1 | TRBV7-8 | ASSSAPNTEAF
. | TRBJ2-1 | TRBV6-2/TRBV6-3 | ASSYSQGRALNEQF
. | TRBJ2-7 | TRBV20-1 | SAREIITRDRLAEQY
TRBD1 | TRBJ2-7 | TRBV20-1 | SARAGTGGYEQY
. | TRBJ2-1 | TRBV5-1 | ASSLGQGPYNEQF
. | TRBJ1-2 | TRBV5-1 | ASSPPTSYGYT
. | TRBJ2-6 | TRBV3-1 | ASSPGRSGANVLT
TRBD1 | TRBJ1-4 | TRBV6-6 | ASSWDRKREKLF
TRBD1 | TRBJ1-3 | TRBV11-2 | ASSQRTGTGMSSGNTIY
. | TRBJ1-2 | TRBV25-1 | ASSALYRVGHGYT
. | TRBJ2-7 | TRBV20-1 | SARRADEQY